A selection of T cell receptor beta chains follows, all from one sample in a study of T cell responses to AZD1222 COVID-19 vaccine. Repertoires were generated with immunoSEQ multiplex PCR, while TCRdb's copy carries only in-frame clones and drops some. The sample has about 140,000 clones; over 90% are singletons. This sample comprised peripheral blood, obtained on day 0 of AZD1222 vaccination. The receptors come from an adult in good health. The CDR3 runs from the conserved cysteine through the conserved F or W. The D gene is left open where the match is weak. Clone size appears in some rows only: once, few, many, or a class for an expanded clone.

TRBJ2-7 | TRBV29-1 | - | TRBD1 | 15 | TGCAGCGTTGAATCCCAAACAGGGGGTTCCTACGAGCAGTACTTC | CSVESQTGGSYEQYF
TRBJ2-1 | TRBV2 | - | - | 12 | TGTGCCAGCAGGGACTTCCGCAATGAGCAGTTCTTC | CASRDFRNEQFF
TRBJ1-2 | TRBV2 | - | TRBD1 | 14 | TGTGCCAGCAGTGCCGACAGGGTGAACTATGGCTACACCTTC | CASSADRVNYGYTF
TRBJ2-2 | TRBV12-2 | - | - | 16 | TGTGCAAGTCGCCCAAGACAGGGACAGCACACCGGGGAGCTGTTTTTT | CASRPRQGQHTGELFF
TRBJ2-1 | TRBV11-3 | - | TRBD2 | 16 | TGTGCCAGCAGCTCAGGTAACGCGGGAGCGAACAATGAGCAGTTCTTC | CASSSGNAGANNEQFF
TRBJ2-1 | TRBV6-5 | - | TRBD2 | 14 | TGTGCCAGCAGCCGGACTAGCGGCCACAATGAGCAGTTCTTC | CASSRTSGHNEQFF
TRBJ2-7 | TRBV28 | - | - | 14 | TGTGCCAGCAGTTTACCGATAGACCCCTACGAGCAGTACTTC | CASSLPIDPYEQYF
TRBJ2-1 | TRBV27 | - | - | 14 | TGTGCCAGCAGTTTAGGGAGGTCCTACAATGAGCAGTTCTTC | CASSLGRSYNEQFF
TRBJ2-3 | TRBV5-4 | - | TRBD2 | 15 | TGTGCCAGCAGCTTAGCGGGAGTGAGCACAGATACGCAGTATTTT | CASSLAGVSTDTQYF
TRBJ1-4 | TRBV9 | once | - | 16 | TGTGCCAGCAGCGTAGGTCCCGTTGCAACTAATGAAAAACTGTTTTTT | CASSVGPVATNEKLFF
TRBJ2-4 | TRBV5-4 | - | - | 15 | TGTGCCAGCAGCTTGGGCGGGACTTCATTAAACATTCAGTACTTC | CASSLGGTSLNIQYF
TRBJ2-1 | TRBV9 | - | TRBD2 | 18 | TGTGCCAGCAGCGTAGGGGCTAGCGGGAGGACGACCTACAATGAGCAGTTCTTC | CASSVGASGRTTYNEQFF
TRBJ1-1 | TRBV2 | - | - | 16 | TGTGCCAGCAGTGAAGCGCGGATGTTAGGGAACACTGAAGCTTTCTTT | CASSEARMLGNTEAFF
TRBJ2-7 | TRBV6-1 | - | - | 15 | TGTGCCAGCAGTGAAGGCCAGCGGAGAGCCTACGAGCAGTACTTC | CASSEGQRRAYEQYF
TRBJ2-1 | TRBV2 | - | TRBD1 | 13 | TGTGCCAGCGACAGGGGGCCCTACAATGAGCAGTTCTTC | CASDRGPYNEQFF
TRBJ2-5 | TRBV3-1/TRBV3-2 | once | - | 12 | TGTGCCAGCAGCCAGATTCAAGAGACCCAGTACTTC | CASSQIQETQYF